Sequencing of this TCR beta chain was carried out in a study of blood T cell repertoires in COVID-19. Study-wide context: The United States, Italy and Spain supplied acute and convalescent COVID-19 samples. Nucleic acid was either cDNA or gDNA, and it came from T cells, B-cell-depleted T cells, or PBMCs.

This clone was recorded only once. The ends were cut back, 1 base at V and 8 bases at J, with 13 bases in the middle. The CDR3 contains 14 residues. The germline V gene has CDR1 SGHDT and CDR2 YYEEEE. Source study methods: Researchers report that nucleated cell counts were estimated from reference gene primer amplification. Profiled with immunoSEQ multiplex PCR; TCRdb holds only in-frame clones, not every one. The V and J calls and the clone size are those of that table, but D and trimming were determined from the DNA. The sample lists around 100,000 clones; 65% to 85% were seen once. The source is a man in his fifties with acute or convalescent COVID-19. The V gene is TRBV5-6, the J gene TRBJ2-4; TRBD1 might be the D (5 bases). Sequencing was carried out using peripheral blood. This CDR3 is CASSLIQARDIQYF. CDR3 nucleotides: TGTGCCAGCAGCTTGATACAGGCACGGGACATTCAGTACTTC.